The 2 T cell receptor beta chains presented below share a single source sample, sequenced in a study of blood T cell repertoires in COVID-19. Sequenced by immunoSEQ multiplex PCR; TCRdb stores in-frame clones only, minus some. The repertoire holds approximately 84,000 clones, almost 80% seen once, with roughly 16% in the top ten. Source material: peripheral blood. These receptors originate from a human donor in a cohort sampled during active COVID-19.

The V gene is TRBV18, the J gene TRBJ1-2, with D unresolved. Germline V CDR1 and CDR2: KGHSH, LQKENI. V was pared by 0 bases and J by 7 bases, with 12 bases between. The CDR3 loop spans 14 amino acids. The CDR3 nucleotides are TGTGCCAGCTCACCACCTAGGGAAAGCGGTGGCTACACCTTC. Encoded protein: CASSPPRESGGYTF.

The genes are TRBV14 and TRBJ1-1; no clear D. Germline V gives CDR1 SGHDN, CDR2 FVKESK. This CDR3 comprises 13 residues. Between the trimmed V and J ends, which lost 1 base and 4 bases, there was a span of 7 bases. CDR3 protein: CASSQVAGTEAFF. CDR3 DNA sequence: TGTGCCAGCAGCCAAGTAGCGGGCACTGAAGCTTTCTTT.